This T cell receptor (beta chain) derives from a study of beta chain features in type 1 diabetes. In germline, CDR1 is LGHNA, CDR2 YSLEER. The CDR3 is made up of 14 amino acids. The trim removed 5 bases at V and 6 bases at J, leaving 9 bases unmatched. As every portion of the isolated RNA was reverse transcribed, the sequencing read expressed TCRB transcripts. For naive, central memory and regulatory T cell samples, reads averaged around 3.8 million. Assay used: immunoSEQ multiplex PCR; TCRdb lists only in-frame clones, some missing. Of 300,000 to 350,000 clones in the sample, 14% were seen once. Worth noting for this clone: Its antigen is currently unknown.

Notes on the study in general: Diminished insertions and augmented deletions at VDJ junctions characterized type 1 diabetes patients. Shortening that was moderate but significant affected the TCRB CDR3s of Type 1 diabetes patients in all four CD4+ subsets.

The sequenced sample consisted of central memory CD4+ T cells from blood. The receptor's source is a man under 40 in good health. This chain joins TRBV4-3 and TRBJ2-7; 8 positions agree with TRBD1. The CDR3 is CASSLGQALGEQYF. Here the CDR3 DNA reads TGCGCCAGCAGCTTGGGACAGGCGCTTGGCGAGCAGTACTTC.